This T cell receptor beta chain was observed in a study of T cell repertoires in cytomegalovirus infection. Study overall: Recently identified HLA-C-restricted and well-studied HLA-B-restricted CMV epitopes were used.

Germline assignment: CDR1 SGHVS and CDR2 FNYEAQ. Trimming shortened V by 4 bases and J by 5 bases, and 8 bases separated the two germline ends. The CDR3 contains 13 residues. For this clonotype: The antigen is undetermined.

TCRdb ran MiXCR on the reads and lists one entry per CDR3 protein. This table has some 350,000 distinct CDR3 sequences, nearly 35% appearing once. The chain combines TRBV7-6 with TRBJ1-4; a possible D gene is TRBD1 (5 bases). The source was cultured PBMCs, collected from culture after CMV antigen stimulation. The clonotype originates from a human donor in good health (CMV status not recorded). Some clones in this sample may be carry-over from other donors' samples. DNA of the CDR3: TGTGCCAGCAGCTCCGACAGCAATGAAAAACTGTTTTTT. This codes for CASSSDSNEKLFF.